These T cell receptor beta chains were read from a single sample in a study of tumor-infiltrating lymphocytes in primary liver carcinoma. TCRdb reprocessed the multiplex PCR reads via MiXCR and lists one record per CDR3 protein. The table has approximately 73,000 distinct CDR3 sequences, 71% seen once. The sequenced sample consisted of liver tumor tissue from sampling region 4. The receptor source for this set is a woman aged 55 to 70 with primary liver carcinoma and hepatitis B virus infection. The CDR3 runs from the conserved cysteine through the conserved F or W. Each record gives: D gene, J gene, V gene, clone size, CDR3 DNA, CDR3 protein. A D gene is named only where the DNA matches it firmly. Rows may omit the clone size; those that give it use once, few, many or a size class.

d_call: NA; j_call: TRBJ2-3; v_call: TRBV5-1; clone_size: many; cdr3_nt: TGCGCCAGCAGCTTCGAGGCCCACCACACAGATACGCAGTATTTT; cdr3_aa: CASSFEAHHTDTQYF
d_call: NA; j_call: TRBJ1-6; v_call: TRBV11-2; clone_size: NA; cdr3_nt: TGTGCCAGTAGCTTATTAGTGGGGGCAGCGAATAATTCACCCCCCCACTTT; cdr3_aa: CASSLLVGAANNSPPHF
d_call: NA; j_call: TRBJ1-2; v_call: TRBV11-2; clone_size: NA; cdr3_nt: TGTACCAACAGCCCGGACAGAATCTATGGCTACGCCTTC; cdr3_aa: CTNSPDRIYGYAF
d_call: NA; j_call: TRBJ2-4; v_call: TRBV12-3/TRBV12-4; clone_size: many; cdr3_nt: TGTGCCAGCAGGAGGCCGGGGGAGAACATTCAGTACTTC; cdr3_aa: CASRRPGENIQYF
d_call: NA; j_call: TRBJ1-5; v_call: TRBV11-2; clone_size: NA; cdr3_nt: TGTGCCAGCAGCGATTGGGGCGCACGGGACATCCTGCAGCCCCAGCATTTT; cdr3_aa: CASSDWGARDILQPQHF
d_call: NA; j_call: TRBJ2-7; v_call: TRBV12-3/TRBV12-4; clone_size: many; cdr3_nt: TGTGCCAGCAGTTTACAAGCGGGCTCTTTCCGGTACGAGCAGTACTTC; cdr3_aa: CASSLQAGSFRYEQYF
d_call: TRBD1; j_call: TRBJ2-7; v_call: TRBV6-2/TRBV6-3; clone_size: NA; cdr3_nt: TGTGCCAGCAATCCGGCCCCGACAGGGGGCTACGAGCAGTACTTC; cdr3_aa: CASNPAPTGGYEQYF
d_call: NA; j_call: TRBJ2-6; v_call: TRBV4-1; clone_size: NA; cdr3_nt: TGCGCCAGCAGCCAAGACTCCAGGATCTCTGGGACCAACATCCTGACTTTC; cdr3_aa: CASSQDSRISGTNILTF
d_call: NA; j_call: TRBJ1-1; v_call: TRBV5-1; clone_size: NA; cdr3_nt: TGCGCCAGCGGGGACACGGACATTGAAGCTTTCTTT; cdr3_aa: CASGDTDIEAFF
d_call: TRBD1; j_call: TRBJ2-7; v_call: TRBV11-3; clone_size: NA; cdr3_nt: TGTGCCAGCAGCCCCAGGACAGGGGGCAACTACAAGCGGTACTTC; cdr3_aa: CASSPRTGGNYKRYF
d_call: NA; j_call: TRBJ2-1; v_call: TRBV12-3/TRBV12-4; clone_size: NA; cdr3_nt: TGTGCCAGCAGCCTCCTTGCCAATGTGCAGTTCTTC; cdr3_aa: CASSLLANVQFF
d_call: NA; j_call: TRBJ2-2; v_call: TRBV6-6; clone_size: NA; cdr3_nt: TGTGCCAGCAGTTACTCCGGGGGCGTAGCCGGGGAGCCGTTCTTT; cdr3_aa: CASSYSGGVAGEPFF
d_call: NA; j_call: TRBJ2-5; v_call: TRBV7-2; clone_size: few; cdr3_nt: TGTGCCAGCAGCTTCTACGGGATGGACGAGACCCAGTACTTC; cdr3_aa: CASSFYGMDETQYF
d_call: TRBD2; j_call: TRBJ2-1; v_call: TRBV11-3; clone_size: NA; cdr3_nt: TGTGTCAGCAGCCCTCGGAGTAGCGGGTACAATGAGCAGTTCTTC; cdr3_aa: CVSSPRSSGYNEQFF
d_call: TRBD1; j_call: TRBJ1-1; v_call: TRBV5-6; clone_size: many; cdr3_nt: TGTGCCAGCAGCCCGCTACCCGGGACAGCGAACACTGAAGCTTTCTTT; cdr3_aa: CASSPLPGTANTEAFF
d_call: NA; j_call: TRBJ2-1; v_call: TRBV6-1; clone_size: NA; cdr3_nt: TGTGCCAGCATCGTAGTGGTGGACTATAATGAGCAGTTCTTC; cdr3_aa: CASIVVVDYNEQFF
d_call: NA; j_call: TRBJ1-6; v_call: TRBV5-5; clone_size: NA; cdr3_nt: TGTGCTAGCAGTCAAAGTACAGAGAACTATAATTCACCCCTCCACTTT; cdr3_aa: CASSQSTENYNSPLHF
d_call: NA; j_call: TRBJ2-7; v_call: TRBV11-2; clone_size: NA; cdr3_nt: TGTGCCAGCAGCTTAGGCAGTCTAGGCCCGAAACAGTACTTC; cdr3_aa: CASSLGSLGPKQYF
d_call: TRBD1; j_call: TRBJ2-7; v_call: TRBV6-1; clone_size: NA; cdr3_nt: TGTGCCAGCAGGAGGGACAGACACTACGAGCAGTACTTC; cdr3_aa: CASRRDRHYEQYF
d_call: TRBD2; j_call: TRBJ2-7; v_call: TRBV11-2; clone_size: NA; cdr3_nt: TGTGCCAGCAGCTCCTTAGGGCCAGGAACTAGCGGGTGGGTCTCATATGGCACCTACGAGCAGTACTTC; cdr3_aa: CASSSLGPGTSGWVSYGTYEQYF
d_call: NA; j_call: TRBJ2-1; v_call: TRBV29-1; clone_size: medium-sized; cdr3_nt: TGCAGCGTTGAATTTTACTCGGGCCATCAGTTCTTC; cdr3_aa: CSVEFYSGHQFF
d_call: NA; j_call: TRBJ1-5; v_call: TRBV12-3/TRBV12-4; clone_size: once; cdr3_nt: TGTACCAGCAGTTTCGGGGCAGGTAGTCAGTCCCAGCATTTT; cdr3_aa: CTSSFGAGSQSQHF
d_call: TRBD1; j_call: TRBJ1-6; v_call: TRBV28; clone_size: many; cdr3_nt: TGTGCCGGCGCCTCCGGGACAGTTAATTCACCCCTCCACTTT; cdr3_aa: CAGASGTVNSPLHF
d_call: NA; j_call: TRBJ2-2; v_call: TRBV28; clone_size: many; cdr3_nt: TGTGCCAGCACCCAATGGACGGACGCGAACACCGGGGAGCTGTTTTTT; cdr3_aa: CASTQWTDANTGELFF
d_call: NA; j_call: TRBJ2-2; v_call: TRBV6-6; clone_size: once; cdr3_nt: TGTGCCAGTAGTTACTCCGGGGACGTAGCCGGGGAGCTGTTTTTT; cdr3_aa: CASSYSGDVAGELFF
d_call: NA; j_call: TRBJ2-1; v_call: TRBV12-3/TRBV12-4; clone_size: NA; cdr3_nt: TGCGTTAGCAGTTCAGGGATTCACAATGAGCAGTTCTTC; cdr3_aa: CVSSSGIHNEQFF
d_call: NA; j_call: TRBJ2-1; v_call: TRBV11-2; clone_size: NA; cdr3_nt: TGTGCCAGCAGTCCCGGGCCAGCGGGCGATTACAATGAGCAGCTCTTC; cdr3_aa: CASSPGPAGDYNEQLF
d_call: NA; j_call: TRBJ1-2; v_call: TRBV9; clone_size: NA; cdr3_nt: TGTGCCAGCAGCGGACTGACAGGCAACTATGGCTACACGTTC; cdr3_aa: CASSGLTGNYGYTF
d_call: TRBD2; j_call: TRBJ2-1; v_call: TRBV6-5; clone_size: NA; cdr3_nt: TGTGCCAGCACCACCGTAGCGGGAGGGCCCGGCGAGCAGTTCTTC; cdr3_aa: CASTTVAGGPGEQFF
d_call: NA; j_call: TRBJ2-7; v_call: TRBV5-4; clone_size: NA; cdr3_nt: TGTGCCAGGAGCGCGGGAAGGCTACCCTACGAGCAGTACTTC; cdr3_aa: CARSAGRLPYEQYF
d_call: TRBD1; j_call: TRBJ1-2; v_call: TRBV5-1; clone_size: NA; cdr3_nt: TGCGCCAGTACGTCAACAGGGGACTATGGCTACACCTTC; cdr3_aa: CASTSTGDYGYTF